This T cell receptor (beta chain) came from a study of response to subunit inactivated influenza vaccine. Via MiXCR, TCRdb re-called the RT-PCR reads, giving one row per CDR3 protein. The sample comprises over 750,000 distinct CDR3 sequences, 20% to 25% of which are singletons, and about 10% rests with the top ten. This clonotype was counted only a few times. The target antigen is unknown. Study-wide results and limits: Few new T cells, the authors suggested, are recruited by each seasonal influenza vaccination.

The CDR3 sequence is 14 residues long. V lost 5 bases to trimming and J lost 9 bases; unmatched junction nucleotides: 10. The V and J genes are TRBV12-3 or TRBV12-4 and TRBJ2-1, with 7 bases lining up with TRBD2. Sequenced material: PBMCs from blood, taken 5 days after vaccination. The clonotype comes from a man between 45 and 60 years old who received an inactivated influenza vaccine. CDR3 residues: CASSTLAAGVEQFF. The CDR3, as DNA: TGTGCCAGCAGTACCCTAGCGGCCGGGGTTGAGCAGTTCTTC.